This T cell receptor beta chain derives from a study of T cells in Graves' hyperthyroidism and ophthalmopathy (dated by TCRdb to about 2019). Notes on the research overall: Peripheral blood was collected at initial diagnosis, before any treatment. The paper describes TCR Vbeta CDR3 sequencing of more than 120 peripheral blood samples, made up of fewer than 50 ophthalmopathy patients, roughly 75 hyperthyroidism patients and 17 progressor patients. Thyroid tissue and blood T-cell repertoires from more than five Graves' hyperthyroidism patients were also compared in the study. To identify distinguishing TCR V-J signatures, a discovery cohort of 100 patients was used, comprising 43 with Graves' ophthalmopathy and 57 with stable Graves' hyperthyroidism. Whether ophthalmopathy could be predicted prospectively was tested in an independent validation cohort made up of about 20 hyperthyroidism patients plus 17 patients who later progressed to ophthalmopathy. Once sampling was done, hyperthyroidism patients were given methimazole at a starting dose of 30 mg daily, whereas ophthalmopathy patients were given high-dose intravenous methylprednisolone. The 85 to 100 discovery patients were randomly split 7:3 into training and test sets.

CDR1 MNHEY and CDR2 SVGAGI were looked up in the germline V gene. Trimming removed 2 bases from V and 0 bases from J, leaving 11 bases between the germline ends. From its cysteine to its phenylalanine, the CDR3 spans 17 amino acids. The kept DNA is CDR3 alone, 51 bases in frame from the first base. The paper as a whole reports these results and caveats: Ophthalmopathy was separated from stable hyperthyroidism by a 13 V-J signature model, with about 88% sensitivity and 81% to 82% specificity obtained in cross-validation and 80%/75% obtained in testing. In validation, the model predicted progression to ophthalmopathy a median of roughly six months before onset, with about 67% sensitivity and roughly 73% specificity. Blood samples also contained most of the expanded thyroid clonotypes (frequency above 0.001), which suggests that blood repertoires may reflect thyroid immune responses. No statistical method was used to set the sample size in advance, and investigators knew the group allocation.

This clonotype was seen a single time. There is no known antigen for this receptor. Base qualities are missing; no much larger clone stands one base away. A lone read offers only weak evidence. The TCR beta CDR3 regions were amplified from the RNA transcripts. A first-round RT-PCR of the TCR CDR3 used the HTBI primer set with the Qiagen OneStep RT-PCR kit. A second multiplex PCR round built the libraries, followed by size selection and purification. Libraries were sequenced paired-end with 100 bp reads on an Illumina HiSeq2000. On the study's bioinformatics: SOAPnuke was used to process the raw data, with reads discarded if the reads contained adapters or uncalled bases, had a mean Phred below 15, or lacked an exact constant-primer or identifier match. COPE v1.2.5 was used to merge the high-quality paired reads, and each unique nucleotide sequence was defined as a clonotype. MiTCR v1.1 was used to align the clonotypes against IMGT TRBV, TRBD and TRBJ reference segments. Only V-J combinations with frequency above 0.0001, covering about 99% of repertoires, were analysed. The TCS score was defined as the ratio of F50 (clonal expansion) to E x V (chaos), calculated using BLOSUM62-based TCRdist between CDR3 peptides within each V-J. Welch's t-statistics and random forest reduced around 550 V-J features to 13, which were used in a naive Bayes classifier (R e1071). TCRdb reprocessed the public reads (quality trimming at Q25 with fastp, clone calling with MiXCR) and kept in-frame beta chains. Rows with one shared CDR3 protein collapse into an entry with the most common genes and DNA. The V and J calls reflect TCRdb's pipeline rather than the authors' work. Across this sample there are around 600,000 distinct CDR3 sequences, with more than 15% seen only once. 6.5% to 8% of the sample is taken by the ten largest.

A patient counted as having stable Graves' hyperthyroidism if no progression to ophthalmopathy occurred over 18 months of follow-up. Hyperthyroidism patients were aged 18 to 65 years and newly diagnosed, with disease duration of less than 2 months. Any patient with an uncontrolled infection, another autoimmune disease, pregnancy or lactation was excluded. Diagnoses were based on clinical symptoms, serum thyroxine and TRAb, thyroid ultrasound and orbital computed tomography. Ficoll-Paque density gradient centrifugation was used to isolate PBMCs from approximately 10 ml of fresh peripheral blood. Trizol reagent was used to extract total RNA, and RNA quality was then checked on an Agilent 2100 Bioanalyzer.

The TCR comes from a woman aged 25 to 39 with Graves' hyperthyroidism. Sequencing was carried out using blood. The chain is assembled from TRBV6-5 and TRBJ2-6; TRBD1 is a weak D gene call, 6 bases matching. The CDR3 loop reads CASSYGGSISGANVLTF. The DNA is TGTGCCAGCAGTTACGGGGGCAGCATCTCTGGGGCCAACGTCCTGACTTTC.